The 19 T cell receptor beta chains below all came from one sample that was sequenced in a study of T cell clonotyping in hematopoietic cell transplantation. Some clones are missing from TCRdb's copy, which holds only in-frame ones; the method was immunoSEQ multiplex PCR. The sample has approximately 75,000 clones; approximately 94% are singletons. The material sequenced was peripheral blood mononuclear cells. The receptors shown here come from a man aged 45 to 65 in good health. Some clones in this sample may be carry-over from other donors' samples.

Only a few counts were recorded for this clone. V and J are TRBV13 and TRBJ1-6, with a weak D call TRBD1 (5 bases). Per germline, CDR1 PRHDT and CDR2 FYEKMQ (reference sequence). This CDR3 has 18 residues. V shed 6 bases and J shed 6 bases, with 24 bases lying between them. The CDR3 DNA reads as TGTGCCAGCAGGAAGATTTTAATACCGGGACGGGTTAATTCACCCCTCCACTTT. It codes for CASRKILIPGRVNSPLHF.

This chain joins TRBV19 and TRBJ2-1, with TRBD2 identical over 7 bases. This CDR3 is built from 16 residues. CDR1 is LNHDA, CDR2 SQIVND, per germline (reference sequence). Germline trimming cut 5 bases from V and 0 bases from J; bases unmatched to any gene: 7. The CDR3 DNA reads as TGTGCCAGTAGTCAATCAGCGGGGAGCTCCTACAATGAGCAGTTCTTC. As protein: CASSQSAGSSYNEQFF.

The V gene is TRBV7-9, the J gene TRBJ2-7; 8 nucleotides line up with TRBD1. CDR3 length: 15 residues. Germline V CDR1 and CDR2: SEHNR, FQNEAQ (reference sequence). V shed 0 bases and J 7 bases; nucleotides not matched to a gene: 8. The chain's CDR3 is CASSLAQGALREQYF. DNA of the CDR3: TGTGCCAGCAGCTTAGCGCAGGGGGCCCTAAGAGAGCAGTACTTC.

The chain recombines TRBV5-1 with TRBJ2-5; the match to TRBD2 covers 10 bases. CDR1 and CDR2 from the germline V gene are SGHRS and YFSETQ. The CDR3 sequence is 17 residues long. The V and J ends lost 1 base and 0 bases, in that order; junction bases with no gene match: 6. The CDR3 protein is CASSLFPSGGNQETQYF. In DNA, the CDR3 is TGCGCCAGCAGCTTGTTCCCTAGCGGGGGAAACCAAGAGACCCAGTACTTC. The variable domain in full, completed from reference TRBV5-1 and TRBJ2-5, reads KAGVTQTPRYLIKTRGQQVTLSCSPISGHRSVSWYQQTPGQGLQFLFEYFSETQRNKGNFPGRFSGRQFSNSRSEMNVSTLELGDSALYLCASSLFPSGGNQETQYFGPGTRLLVL.

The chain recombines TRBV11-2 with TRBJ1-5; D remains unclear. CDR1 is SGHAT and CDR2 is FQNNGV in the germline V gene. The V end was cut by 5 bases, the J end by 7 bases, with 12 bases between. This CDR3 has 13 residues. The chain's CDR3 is CASSPDVKQPQHF. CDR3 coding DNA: TGTGCCAGCAGCCCGGACGTTAAACAGCCCCAGCATTTT.

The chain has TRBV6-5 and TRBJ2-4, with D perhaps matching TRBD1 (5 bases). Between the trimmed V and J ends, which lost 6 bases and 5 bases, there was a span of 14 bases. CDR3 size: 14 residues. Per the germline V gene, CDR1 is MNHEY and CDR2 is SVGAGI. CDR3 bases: TGTGCCAGCAGCCCTTTGGGGCCCCAAAACATTCAGTACTTC. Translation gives CASSPLGPQNIQYF.

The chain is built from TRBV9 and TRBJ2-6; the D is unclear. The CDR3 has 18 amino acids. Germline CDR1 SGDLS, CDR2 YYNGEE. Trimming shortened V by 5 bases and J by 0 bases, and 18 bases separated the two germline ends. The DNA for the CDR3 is TGTGCCAGCAGTGCCCGGGTTGCGACGCACTCTGGGGCCAACGTCCTGACTTTC. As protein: CASSARVATHSGANVLTF. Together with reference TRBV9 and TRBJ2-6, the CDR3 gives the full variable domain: DSGVTQTPKHLITATGQRVTLRCSPRSGDLSVYWYQQSLDQGLQFLIQYYNGEERAKGNILERFSAQQFPDLHSELNLSSLELGDSALYFCASSARVATHSGANVLTFGAGSRLTVL.

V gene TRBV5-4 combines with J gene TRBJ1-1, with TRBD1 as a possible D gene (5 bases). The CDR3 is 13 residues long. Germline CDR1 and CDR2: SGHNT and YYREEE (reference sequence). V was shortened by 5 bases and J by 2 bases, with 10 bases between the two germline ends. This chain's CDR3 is CASRGRSNTEAFF. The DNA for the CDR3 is TGTGCCAGCAGGGGACGGAGTAACACTGAAGCTTTCTTT.

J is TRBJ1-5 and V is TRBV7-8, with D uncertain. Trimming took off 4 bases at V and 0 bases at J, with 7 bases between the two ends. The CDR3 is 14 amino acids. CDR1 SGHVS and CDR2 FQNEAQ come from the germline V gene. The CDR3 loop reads CASSSHHSNQPQHF. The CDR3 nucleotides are TGTGCCAGCAGCTCACATCATAGCAATCAGCCCCAGCATTTT.

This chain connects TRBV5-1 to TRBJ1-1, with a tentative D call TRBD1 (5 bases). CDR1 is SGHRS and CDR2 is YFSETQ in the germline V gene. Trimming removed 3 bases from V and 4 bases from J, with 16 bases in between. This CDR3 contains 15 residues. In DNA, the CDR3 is TGCGCCAGCAGCTCAAACGTTGGGGCAGGCACTGAAGCTTTCTTT. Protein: CASSSNVGAGTEAFF.

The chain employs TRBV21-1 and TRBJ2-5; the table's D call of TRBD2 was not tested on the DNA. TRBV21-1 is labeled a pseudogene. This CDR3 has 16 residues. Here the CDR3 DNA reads TGTGCCAGCAGCATAACGCTAGCGGGAGTCGTAGAGACCCAGTACTTC. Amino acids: CASSITLAGVVETQYF.

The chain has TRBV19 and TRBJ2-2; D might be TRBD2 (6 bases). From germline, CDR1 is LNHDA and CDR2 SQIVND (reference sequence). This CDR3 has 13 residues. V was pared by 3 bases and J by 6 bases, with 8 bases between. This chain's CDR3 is CASSIWGAGELFF. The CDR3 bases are TGTGCCAGTAGTATCTGGGGGGCCGGGGAGCTGTTTTTT. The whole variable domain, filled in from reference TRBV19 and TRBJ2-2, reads DGGITQSPKYLFRKEGQNVTLSCEQNLNHDAMYWYRQDPGQGLRLIYYSQIVNDFQKGDIAEGYSVSREKKESFPLTVTSAQKNPTAFYLCASSIWGAGELFFGEGSRLTVL.

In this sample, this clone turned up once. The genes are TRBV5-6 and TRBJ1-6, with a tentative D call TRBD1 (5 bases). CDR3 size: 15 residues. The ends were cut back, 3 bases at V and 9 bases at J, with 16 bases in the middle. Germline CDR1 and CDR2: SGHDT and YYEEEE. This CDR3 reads CASSSTGGWASPLHF. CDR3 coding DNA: TGTGCCAGCAGCTCAACAGGAGGGTGGGCTTCACCCCTCCACTTT.

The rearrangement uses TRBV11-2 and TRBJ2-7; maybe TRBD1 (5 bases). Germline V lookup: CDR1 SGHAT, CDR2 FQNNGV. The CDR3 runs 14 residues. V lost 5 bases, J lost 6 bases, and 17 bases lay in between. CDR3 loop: CASSPRWGWGEQYF. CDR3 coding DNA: TGTGCCAGCAGCCCCCGGTGGGGCTGGGGCGAGCAGTACTTC.

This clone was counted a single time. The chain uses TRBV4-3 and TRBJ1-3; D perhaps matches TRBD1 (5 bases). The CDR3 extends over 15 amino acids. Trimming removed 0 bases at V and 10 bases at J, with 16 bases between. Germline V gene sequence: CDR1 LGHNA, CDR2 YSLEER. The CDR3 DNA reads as TGCGCCAGCAGCCAAGAGATGGGGCAGGGCCGGACCATATATTTT. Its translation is CASSQEMGQGRTIYF.

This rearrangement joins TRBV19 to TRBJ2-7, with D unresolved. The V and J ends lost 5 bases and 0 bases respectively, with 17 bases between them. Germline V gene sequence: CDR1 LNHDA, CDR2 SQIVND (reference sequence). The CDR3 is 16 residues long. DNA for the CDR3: TGTGCCAGTAGTCGAAGGACGGATTTTAGCTCCTACGAGCAGTACTTC. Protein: CASSRRTDFSSYEQYF.

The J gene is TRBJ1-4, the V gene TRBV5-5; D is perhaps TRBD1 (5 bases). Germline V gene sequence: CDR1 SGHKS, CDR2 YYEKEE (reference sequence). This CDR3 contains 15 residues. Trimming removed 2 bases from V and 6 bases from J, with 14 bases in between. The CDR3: CASSFGSRAHEKLFF. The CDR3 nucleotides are TGTGCCAGCAGCTTCGGGTCCAGGGCCCATGAAAAACTGTTTTTT.

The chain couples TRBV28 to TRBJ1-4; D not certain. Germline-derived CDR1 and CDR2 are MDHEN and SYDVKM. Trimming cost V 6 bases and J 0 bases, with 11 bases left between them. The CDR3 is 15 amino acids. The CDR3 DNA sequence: TGTGCCAGCAGCTTGGAAGGAACAACTAATGAAAAACTGTTTTTT. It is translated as CASSLEGTTNEKLFF.

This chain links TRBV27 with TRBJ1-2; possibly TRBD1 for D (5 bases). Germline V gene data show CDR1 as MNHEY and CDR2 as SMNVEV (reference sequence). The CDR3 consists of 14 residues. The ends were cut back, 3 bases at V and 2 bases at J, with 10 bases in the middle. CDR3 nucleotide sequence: TGTGCCAGCAGTTTTGGGGCAGAAAACTATGGCTACACCTTC. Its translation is CASSFGAENYGYTF.